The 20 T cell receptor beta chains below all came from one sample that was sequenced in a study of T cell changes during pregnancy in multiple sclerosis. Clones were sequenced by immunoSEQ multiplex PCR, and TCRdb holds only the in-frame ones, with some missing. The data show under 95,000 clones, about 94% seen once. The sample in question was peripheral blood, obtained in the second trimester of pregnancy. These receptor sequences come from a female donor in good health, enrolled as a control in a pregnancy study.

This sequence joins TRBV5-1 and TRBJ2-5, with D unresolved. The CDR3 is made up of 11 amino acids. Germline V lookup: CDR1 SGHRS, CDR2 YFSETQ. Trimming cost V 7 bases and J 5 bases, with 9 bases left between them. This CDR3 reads CASGALETQYF. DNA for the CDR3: TGCGCCAGCGGAGCCCTGGAGACCCAGTACTTC.

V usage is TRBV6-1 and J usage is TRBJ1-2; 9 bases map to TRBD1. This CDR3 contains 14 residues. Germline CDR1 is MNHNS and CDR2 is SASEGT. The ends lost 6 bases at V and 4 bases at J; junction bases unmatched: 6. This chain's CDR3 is CASSVGQGIYGYTF. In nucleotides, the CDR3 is TGTGCCAGCAGCGTAGGACAGGGGATCTATGGCTACACCTTC.

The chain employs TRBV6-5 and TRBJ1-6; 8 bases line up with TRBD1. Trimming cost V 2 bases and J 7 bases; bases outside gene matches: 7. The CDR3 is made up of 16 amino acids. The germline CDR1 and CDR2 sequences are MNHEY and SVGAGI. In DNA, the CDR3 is TGTGCCAGCAGTTACCGGTCGAGGACAGGGAATTCACCCCTCCACTTT. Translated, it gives CASSYRSRTGNSPLHF.

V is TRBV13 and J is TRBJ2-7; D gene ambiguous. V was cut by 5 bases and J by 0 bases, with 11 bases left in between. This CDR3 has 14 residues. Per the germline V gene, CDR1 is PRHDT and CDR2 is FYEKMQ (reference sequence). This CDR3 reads CASSGPLFSYEQYF. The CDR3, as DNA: TGTGCCAGCAGCGGGCCGCTCTTCTCCTACGAGCAGTACTTC.

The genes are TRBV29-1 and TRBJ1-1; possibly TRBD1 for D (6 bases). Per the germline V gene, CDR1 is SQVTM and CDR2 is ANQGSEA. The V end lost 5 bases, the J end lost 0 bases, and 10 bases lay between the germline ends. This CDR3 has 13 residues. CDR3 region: CSVSDSMNTEAFF. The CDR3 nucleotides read TGCAGCGTTTCGGACAGTATGAACACTGAAGCTTTCTTT.

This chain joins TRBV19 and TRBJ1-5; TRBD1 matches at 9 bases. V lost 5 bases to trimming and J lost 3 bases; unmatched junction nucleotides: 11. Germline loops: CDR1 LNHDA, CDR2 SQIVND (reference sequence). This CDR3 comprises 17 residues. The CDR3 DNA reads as TGTGCCAGTAGTCCAAGGACAGGGGTTTCTTTCAATCAGCCCCAGCATTTT. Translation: CASSPRTGVSFNQPQHF.

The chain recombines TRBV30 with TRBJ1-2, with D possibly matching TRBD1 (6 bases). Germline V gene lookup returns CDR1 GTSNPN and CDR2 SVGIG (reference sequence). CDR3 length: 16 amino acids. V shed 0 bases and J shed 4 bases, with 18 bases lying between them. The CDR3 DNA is TGTGCCTGGAGTGTAGGGCAGGGGCATAGGAGCTATGGCTACACCTTC. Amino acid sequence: CAWSVGQGHRSYGYTF.

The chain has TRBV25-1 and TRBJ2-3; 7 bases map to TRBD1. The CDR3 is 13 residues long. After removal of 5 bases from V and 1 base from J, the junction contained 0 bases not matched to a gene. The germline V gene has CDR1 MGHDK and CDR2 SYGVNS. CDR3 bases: TGTGCCAGCAGTACAGGGGGCACAGATACGCAGTATTTT. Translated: CASSTGGTDTQYF. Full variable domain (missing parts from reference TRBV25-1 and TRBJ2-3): EADIYQTPRYLVIGTGKKITLECSQTMGHDKMYWYQQDPGMELHLIHYSYGVNSTEKGDLSSESTVSRIRTEHFPLTLESARPSHTSQYLCASSTGGTDTQYFGPGTRLTVL.

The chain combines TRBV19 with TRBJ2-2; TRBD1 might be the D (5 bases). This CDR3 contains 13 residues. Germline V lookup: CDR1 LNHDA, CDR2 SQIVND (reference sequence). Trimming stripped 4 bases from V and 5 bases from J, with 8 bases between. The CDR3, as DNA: TGTGCCAGTAGTAGGCAGGGTACCGGGGAGCTGTTTTTT. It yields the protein CASSRQGTGELFF. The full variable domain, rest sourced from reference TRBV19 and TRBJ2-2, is DGGITQSPKYLFRKEGQNVTLSCEQNLNHDAMYWYRQDPGQGLRLIYYSQIVNDFQKGDIAEGYSVSREKKESFPLTVTSAQKNPTAFYLCASSRQGTGELFFGEGSRLTVL.

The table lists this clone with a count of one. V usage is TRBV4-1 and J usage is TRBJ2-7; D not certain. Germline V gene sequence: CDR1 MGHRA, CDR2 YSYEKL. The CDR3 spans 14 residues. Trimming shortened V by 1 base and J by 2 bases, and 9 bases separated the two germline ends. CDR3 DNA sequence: TGCGCCAGCAGCCAAGGACTCCAAACCTACGAGCAGTACTTC. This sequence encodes CASSQGLQTYEQYF.

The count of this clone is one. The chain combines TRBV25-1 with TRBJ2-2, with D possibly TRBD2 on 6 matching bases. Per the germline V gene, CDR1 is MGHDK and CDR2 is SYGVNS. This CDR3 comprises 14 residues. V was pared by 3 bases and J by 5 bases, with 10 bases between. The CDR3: CASSEEGGTGELFF. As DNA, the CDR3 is TGTGCCAGCAGTGAGGAGGGCGGGACCGGGGAGCTGTTTTTT.

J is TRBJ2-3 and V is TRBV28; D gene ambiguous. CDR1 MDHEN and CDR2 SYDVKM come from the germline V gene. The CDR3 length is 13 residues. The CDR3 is CASRTVNGDTQYF. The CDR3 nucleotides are TGTGCTTCCCGCACAGTAAATGGGGATACGCAGTATTTT.

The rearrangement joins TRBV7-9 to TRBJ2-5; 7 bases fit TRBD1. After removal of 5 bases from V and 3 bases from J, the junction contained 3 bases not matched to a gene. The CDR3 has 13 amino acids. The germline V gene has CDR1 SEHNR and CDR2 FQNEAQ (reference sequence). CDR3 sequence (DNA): TGTGCCAGCAGCGGGACAGCCAAAGAGACCCAGTACTTC. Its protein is CASSGTAKETQYF. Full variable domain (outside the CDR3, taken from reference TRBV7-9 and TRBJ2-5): DTGVSQNPRHKITKRGQNVTFRCDPISEHNRLYWYRQTLGQGPEFLTYFQNEAQLEKSRLLSDRFSAERPKGSFSTLEIQRTEQGDSAMYLCASSGTAKETQYFGPGTRLLVL.

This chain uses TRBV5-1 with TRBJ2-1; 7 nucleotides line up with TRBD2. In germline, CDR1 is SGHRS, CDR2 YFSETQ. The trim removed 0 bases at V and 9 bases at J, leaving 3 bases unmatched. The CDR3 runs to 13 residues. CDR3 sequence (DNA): TGCGCCAGCAGCTTGGCCCGGACTAGTGAGCAGTTCTTC. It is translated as CASSLARTSEQFF.

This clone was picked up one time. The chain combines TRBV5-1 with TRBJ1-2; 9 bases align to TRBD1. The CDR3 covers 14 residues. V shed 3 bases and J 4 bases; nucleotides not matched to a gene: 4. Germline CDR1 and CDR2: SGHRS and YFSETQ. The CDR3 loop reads CASSWSTGGYGYTF. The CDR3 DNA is TGCGCCAGCAGCTGGTCGACAGGGGGCTATGGCTACACCTTC.

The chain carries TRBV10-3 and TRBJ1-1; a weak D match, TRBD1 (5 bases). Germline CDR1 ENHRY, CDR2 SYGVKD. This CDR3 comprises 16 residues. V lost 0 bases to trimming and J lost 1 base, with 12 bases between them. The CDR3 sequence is CAISESVFQGNTEAFF. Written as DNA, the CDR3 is TGTGCCATCAGTGAGTCGGTATTTCAGGGGAACACTGAAGCTTTCTTT.

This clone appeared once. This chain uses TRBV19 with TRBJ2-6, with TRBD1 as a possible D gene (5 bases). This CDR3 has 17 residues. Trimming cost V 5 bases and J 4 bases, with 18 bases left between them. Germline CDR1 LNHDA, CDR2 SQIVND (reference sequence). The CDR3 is CASSAPKTVGGANVLTF. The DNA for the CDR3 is TGTGCCAGTAGTGCACCAAAGACAGTGGGGGGGGCCAACGTCCTGACTTTC.

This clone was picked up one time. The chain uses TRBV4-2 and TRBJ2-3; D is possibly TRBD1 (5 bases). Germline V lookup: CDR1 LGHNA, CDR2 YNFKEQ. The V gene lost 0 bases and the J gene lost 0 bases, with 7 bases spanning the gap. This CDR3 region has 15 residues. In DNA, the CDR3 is TGTGCCAGCAGCCAAGATGGGGCTAGCACAGATACGCAGTATTTT. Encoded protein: CASSQDGASTDTQYF.

The CDR3 reads CASGDGDEQFF. CDR3 nucleotides: TGTGCCAGCGGAGACGGCGATGAGCAGTTCTTC. This rearrangement joins TRBV2 to TRBJ2-1; unclear D gene. CDR1 is SNHLY, CDR2 FYNNEI, per germline. Trimming took 8 bases from V and 8 from J, leaving 10 bases between them. This CDR3 region has 11 residues.

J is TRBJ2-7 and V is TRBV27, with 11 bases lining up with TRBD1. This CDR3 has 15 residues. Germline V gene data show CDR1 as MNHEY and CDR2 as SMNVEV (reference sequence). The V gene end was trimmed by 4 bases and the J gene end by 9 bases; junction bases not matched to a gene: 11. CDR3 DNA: TGTGCCAGCAGTTCGGGGACAGGGGGGAACCTGGGGCAGTACTTC. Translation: CASSSGTGGNLGQYF.